A selection of T cell receptor beta chains follows, all from one sample in a study of blood T cell repertoires in COVID-19. Using immunoSEQ multiplex PCR, the repertoire was profiled, and TCRdb retains in-frame clones only, with some absent. The data hold 96,000 or so clones, with 85% to 90% observed a single time. Sequenced input: peripheral blood. Source of these receptors: a human donor with COVID-19, enrolled during active disease. The donor label of this sample is uncertain. CDR3s include the opening cysteine and the closing phenylalanine or tryptophan. A D gene is named only where the DNA matches it firmly. Clone size is given for some rows only: seen once, a few or many times, or a class if the clone is expanded.

CASRTSGVGEPAYEQYF	TGTGCCAGTAGAACTTCAGGGGTGGGGGAACCGGCCTACGAGCAGTACTTC	-	TRBV19	TRBJ2-7	few
CAFRRGNQPQHF	TGTGCCTTCAGGCGGGGCAATCAGCCCCAGCATTTT	-	TRBV30	TRBJ1-5	-
CASRLTGILQETQYF	TGTGCCAGCAGGCTGACAGGGATACTCCAAGAGACCCAGTACTTC	TRBD1	TRBV27	TRBJ2-5	few
CASSQLGAGGQETQYF	TGTGCCAGCAGCCAGTTAGGTGCGGGCGGCCAAGAGACCCAGTACTTC	-	TRBV14	TRBJ2-5	-
CASSLSNREGYGYTF	TGTGCCAGCAGCCTCTCCAACAGGGAAGGCTATGGCTACACCTTC	-	TRBV27	TRBJ1-2	-
CASRAPPGGGNTIYF	TGTGCCAGCAGGGCCCCGCCGGGGGGTGGAAACACCATATATTTT	-	TRBV28	TRBJ1-3	-
CAISESTESSYEQYF	TGTGCCATCAGTGAGTCAACAGAGAGCTCCTACGAGCAGTACTTC	-	TRBV10-3	TRBJ2-7	-
CASSQGRELSYEQYF	TGCGCCAGCAGCCAAGGCCGGGAACTCTCCTACGAGCAGTACTTC	-	TRBV4-1	TRBJ2-7	once
CASSGTRMDTEAFF	TGTGCCAGTAGTGGGACACGGATGGACACTGAAGCTTTCTTT	-	TRBV19	TRBJ1-1	-
CASSLGGGSYNEQFF	TGTGCTAGCAGCTTAGGCGGGGGCTCCTACAATGAGCAGTTCTTC	TRBD2	TRBV7-7	TRBJ2-1	-